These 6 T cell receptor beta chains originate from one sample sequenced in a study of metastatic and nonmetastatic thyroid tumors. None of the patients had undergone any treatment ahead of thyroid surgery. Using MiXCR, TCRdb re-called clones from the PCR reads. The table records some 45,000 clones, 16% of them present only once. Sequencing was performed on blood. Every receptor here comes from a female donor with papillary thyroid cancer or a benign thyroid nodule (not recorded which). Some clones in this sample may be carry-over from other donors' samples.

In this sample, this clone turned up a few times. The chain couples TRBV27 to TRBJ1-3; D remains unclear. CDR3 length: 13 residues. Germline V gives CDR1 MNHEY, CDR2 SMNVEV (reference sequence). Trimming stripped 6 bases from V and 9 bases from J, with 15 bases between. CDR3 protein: CASSLNSESTIYF. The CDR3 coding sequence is TGTGCCAGCAGCCTCAACTCTGAAAGCACCATATATTTT.

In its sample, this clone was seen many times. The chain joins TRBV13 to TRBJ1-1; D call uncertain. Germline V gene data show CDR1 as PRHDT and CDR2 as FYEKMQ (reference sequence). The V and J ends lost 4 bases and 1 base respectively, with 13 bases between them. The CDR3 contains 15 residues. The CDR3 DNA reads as TGTGCCAGCAGCTGGGATCCAAGGCCGAACACTGAAGCTTTCTTT. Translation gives CASSWDPRPNTEAFF.

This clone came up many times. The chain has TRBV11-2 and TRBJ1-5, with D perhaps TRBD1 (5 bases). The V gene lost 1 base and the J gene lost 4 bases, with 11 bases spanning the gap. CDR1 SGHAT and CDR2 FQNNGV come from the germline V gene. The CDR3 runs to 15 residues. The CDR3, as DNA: TGTGCCAGCAGCTTAGGGGGCCTCAAAAATCAGCCCCAGCATTTT. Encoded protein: CASSLGGLKNQPQHF. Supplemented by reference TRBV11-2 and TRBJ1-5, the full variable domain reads EAGVAQSPRYKIIEKRQSVAFWCNPISGHATLYWYQQILGQGPKLLIQFQNNGVVDDSQLPKDRFSAERLKGVDSTLKIQPAKLEDSAVYLCASSLGGLKNQPQHFGDGTRLSIL.

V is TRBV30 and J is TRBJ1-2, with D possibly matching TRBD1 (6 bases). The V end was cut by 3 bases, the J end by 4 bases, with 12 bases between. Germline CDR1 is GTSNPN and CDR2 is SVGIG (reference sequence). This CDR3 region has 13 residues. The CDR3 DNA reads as TGTGCCTGGAGCGGTGCAGGGGCCTATGGCTACACCTTC. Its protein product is CAWSGAGAYGYTF.

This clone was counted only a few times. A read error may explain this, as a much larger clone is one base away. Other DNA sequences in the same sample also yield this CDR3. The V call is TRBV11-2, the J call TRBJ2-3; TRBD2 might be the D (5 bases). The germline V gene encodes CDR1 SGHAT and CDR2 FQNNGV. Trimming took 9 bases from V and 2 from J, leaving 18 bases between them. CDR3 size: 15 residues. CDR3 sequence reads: CASSERVTVTDTQYF. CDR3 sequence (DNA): TGTGCCAGTAGCGAACGGGTCACGGTCACAGATACGCAGTATTTT.

The CDR3 here is CASSLAVWEGQDTQYF. The CDR3 region has the DNA TGTGCCAGCAGCTTGGCCGTGTGGGAGGGGCAAGATACGCAGTATTTT. V is TRBV5-4 and J is TRBJ2-3, with 7 bases matching TRBD2. V lost 0 bases to trimming and J lost 5 bases; unmatched junction nucleotides: 9. This CDR3 comprises 16 residues. CDR1 is SGHNT, CDR2 YYREEE, per germline (reference sequence).